These T cell receptor beta chains were read from a single sample in a study of cytomegalovirus exposure and HLA in healthy donors. Assay: immunoSEQ multiplex PCR; the TCRdb copy retains only in-frame clones and omits some. The sample carries approximately 50,000 clones, just over 85% recorded once. The sequencing input was PBMCs. Source of these receptors: a woman aged 30 to 39 in good health and CMV-seronegative. CDR3s leave out the opening cysteine and the closing phenylalanine or tryptophan. Fields, in order: V gene, CDR3 protein.

>TRBV6-1
ASSDRGFLYEQY
>TRBV7-2
ASSASVNTEAF
>TRBV7-9
AIESTDTQY
>TRBV6-1
ASSRDSYTGELF
>TRBV29-1
SVEESRDEQY
>TRBV6-1
ASSDKRLPRNTIY
>TRBV6-1
ASSEEAGGPDTQY
>TRBV28
ASSLGGADTQY
>TRBV14
ASSESRANGYT
>TRBV7-3
ATRQVKNYGYT
>TRBV29-1
SVRTGGALNTGELF
>TRBV19
ASSTPGQGDEQY
>TRBV5-4
ASSLAGGVTEAF
>TRBV5-6
ASSLSGGRKTQY
>TRBV28
ASSDRGGYT
>TRBV6-1
AGGASGSLYEQY
>TRBV5-4
ASSFPLPNTGELF
>TRBV2
ASSEDPGFMNTEAF
>TRBV6-6
ASSYSKTDTDGYT
>TRBV11-1
ASSRDEGLAGNEQF
>TRBV5-1
ASSFSGSPDEQY
>TRBV5-4
ASSLRQGINEQF
>TRBV28
ASRRGLKRTQY
>TRBV19
ASSISRQINTEAF